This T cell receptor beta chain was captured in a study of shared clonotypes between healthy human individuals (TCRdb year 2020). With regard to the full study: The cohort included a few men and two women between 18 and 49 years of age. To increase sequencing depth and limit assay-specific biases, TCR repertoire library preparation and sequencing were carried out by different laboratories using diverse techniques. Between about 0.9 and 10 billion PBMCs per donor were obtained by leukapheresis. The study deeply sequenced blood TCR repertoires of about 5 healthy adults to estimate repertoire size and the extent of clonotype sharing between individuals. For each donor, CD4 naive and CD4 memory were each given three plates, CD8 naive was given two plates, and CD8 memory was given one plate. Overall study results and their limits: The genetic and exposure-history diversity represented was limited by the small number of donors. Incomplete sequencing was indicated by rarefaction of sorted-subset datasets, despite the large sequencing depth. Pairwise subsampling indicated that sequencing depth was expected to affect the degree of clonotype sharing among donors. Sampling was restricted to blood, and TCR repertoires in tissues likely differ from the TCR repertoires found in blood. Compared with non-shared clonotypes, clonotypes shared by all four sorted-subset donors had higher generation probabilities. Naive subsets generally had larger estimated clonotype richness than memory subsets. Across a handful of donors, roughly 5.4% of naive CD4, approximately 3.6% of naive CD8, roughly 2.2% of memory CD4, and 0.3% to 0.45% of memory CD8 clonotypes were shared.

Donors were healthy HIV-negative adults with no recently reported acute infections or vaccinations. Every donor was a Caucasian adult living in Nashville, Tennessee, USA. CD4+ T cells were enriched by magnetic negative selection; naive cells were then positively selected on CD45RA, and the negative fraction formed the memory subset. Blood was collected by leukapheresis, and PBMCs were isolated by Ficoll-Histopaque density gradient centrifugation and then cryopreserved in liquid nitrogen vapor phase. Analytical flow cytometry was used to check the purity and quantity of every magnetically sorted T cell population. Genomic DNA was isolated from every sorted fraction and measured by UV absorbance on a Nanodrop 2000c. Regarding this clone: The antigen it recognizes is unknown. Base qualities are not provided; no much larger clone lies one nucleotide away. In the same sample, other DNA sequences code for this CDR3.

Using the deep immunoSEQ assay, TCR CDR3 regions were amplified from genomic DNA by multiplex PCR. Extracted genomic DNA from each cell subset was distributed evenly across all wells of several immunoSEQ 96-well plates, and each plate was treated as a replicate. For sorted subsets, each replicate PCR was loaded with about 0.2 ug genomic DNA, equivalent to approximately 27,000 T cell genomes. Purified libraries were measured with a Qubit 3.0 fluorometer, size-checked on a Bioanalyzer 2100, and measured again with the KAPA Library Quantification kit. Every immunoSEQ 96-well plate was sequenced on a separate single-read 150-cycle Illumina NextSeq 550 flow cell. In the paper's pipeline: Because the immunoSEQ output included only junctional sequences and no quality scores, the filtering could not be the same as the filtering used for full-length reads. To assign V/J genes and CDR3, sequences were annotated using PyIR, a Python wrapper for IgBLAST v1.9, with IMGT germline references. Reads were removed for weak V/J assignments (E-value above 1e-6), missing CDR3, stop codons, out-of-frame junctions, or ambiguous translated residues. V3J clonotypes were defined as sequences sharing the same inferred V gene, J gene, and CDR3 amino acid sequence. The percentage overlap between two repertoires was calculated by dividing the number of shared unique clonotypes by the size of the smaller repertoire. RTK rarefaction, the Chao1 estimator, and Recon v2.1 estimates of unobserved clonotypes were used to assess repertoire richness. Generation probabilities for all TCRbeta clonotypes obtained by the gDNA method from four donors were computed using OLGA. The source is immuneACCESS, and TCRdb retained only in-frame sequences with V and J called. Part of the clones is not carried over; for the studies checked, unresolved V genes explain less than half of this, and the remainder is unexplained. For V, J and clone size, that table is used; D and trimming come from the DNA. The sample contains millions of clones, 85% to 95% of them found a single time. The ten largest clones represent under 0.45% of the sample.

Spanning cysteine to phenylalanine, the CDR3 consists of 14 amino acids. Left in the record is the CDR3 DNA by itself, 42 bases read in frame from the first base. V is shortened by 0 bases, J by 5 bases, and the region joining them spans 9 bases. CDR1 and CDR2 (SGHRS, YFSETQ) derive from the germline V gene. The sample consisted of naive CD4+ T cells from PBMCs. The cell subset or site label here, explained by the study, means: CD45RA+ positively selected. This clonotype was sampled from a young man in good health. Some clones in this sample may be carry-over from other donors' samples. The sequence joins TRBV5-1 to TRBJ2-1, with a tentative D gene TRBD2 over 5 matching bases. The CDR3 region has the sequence CASSLERNNNEQFF. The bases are TGCGCCAGCAGCTTGGAGCGGAACAACAATGAGCAGTTCTTC.